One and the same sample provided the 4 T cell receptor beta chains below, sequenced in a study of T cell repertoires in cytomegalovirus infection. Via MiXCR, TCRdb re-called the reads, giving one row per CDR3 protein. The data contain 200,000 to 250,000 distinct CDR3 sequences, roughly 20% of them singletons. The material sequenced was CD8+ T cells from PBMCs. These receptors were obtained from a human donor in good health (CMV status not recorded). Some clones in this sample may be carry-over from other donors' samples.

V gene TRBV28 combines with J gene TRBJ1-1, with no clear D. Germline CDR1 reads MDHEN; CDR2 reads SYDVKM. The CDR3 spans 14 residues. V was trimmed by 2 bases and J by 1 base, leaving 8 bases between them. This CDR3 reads CASSLSYTNTEAFF. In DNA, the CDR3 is TGTGCCAGCAGTTTAAGTTACACGAACACTGAAGCTTTCTTT. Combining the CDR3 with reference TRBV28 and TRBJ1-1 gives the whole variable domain DVKVTQSSRYLVKRTGEKVFLECVQDMDHENMFWYRQDPGLGLRLIYFSYDVKMKEKGDIPEGYSVSREKKERFSLILESASTNQTSMYLCASSLSYTNTEAFFGQGTRLTVV.

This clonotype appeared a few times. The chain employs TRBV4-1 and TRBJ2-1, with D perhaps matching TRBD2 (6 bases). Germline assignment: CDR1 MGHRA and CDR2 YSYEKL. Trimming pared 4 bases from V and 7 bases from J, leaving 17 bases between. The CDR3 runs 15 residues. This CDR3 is CASSLGPSAENEQFF. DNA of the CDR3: TGCGCCAGCAGCCTCGGTCCTAGCGCGGAAAATGAGCAGTTCTTC.

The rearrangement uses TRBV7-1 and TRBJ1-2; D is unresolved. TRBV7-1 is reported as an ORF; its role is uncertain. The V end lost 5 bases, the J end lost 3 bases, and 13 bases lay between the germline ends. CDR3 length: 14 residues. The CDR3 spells CASSQVGVDYGYTF. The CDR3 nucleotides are TGTGCCAGCAGCCAGGTCGGGGTGGACTATGGCTACACCTTC.

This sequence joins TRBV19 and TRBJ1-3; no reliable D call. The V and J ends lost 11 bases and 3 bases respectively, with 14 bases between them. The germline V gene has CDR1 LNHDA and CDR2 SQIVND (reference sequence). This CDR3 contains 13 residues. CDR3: CAGSGDFGNTIYF. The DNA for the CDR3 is TGTGCCGGTTCCGGGGATTTTGGAAACACCATATATTTT.